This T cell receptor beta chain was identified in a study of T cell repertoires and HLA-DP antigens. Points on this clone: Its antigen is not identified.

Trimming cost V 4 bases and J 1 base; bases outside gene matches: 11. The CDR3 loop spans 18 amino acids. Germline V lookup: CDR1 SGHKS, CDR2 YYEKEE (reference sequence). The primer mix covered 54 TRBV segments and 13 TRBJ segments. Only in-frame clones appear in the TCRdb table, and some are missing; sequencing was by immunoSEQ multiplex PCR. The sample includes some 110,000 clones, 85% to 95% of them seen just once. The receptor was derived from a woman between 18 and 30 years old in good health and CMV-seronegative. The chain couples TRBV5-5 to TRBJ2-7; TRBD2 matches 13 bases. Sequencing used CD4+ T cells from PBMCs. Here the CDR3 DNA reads TGTGCCAGCAGCAGGACTAGCGGGAGTAAGGTGAGATCCTACGAGCAGTACTTC. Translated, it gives CASSRTSGSKVRSYEQYF.